This paragraph reports one T cell receptor beta chain. The data originate from a study of T-cell reconstitution after alpha-beta-depleted transplantation in children. The CDR3 sequence is 14 residues long. The germline V gene encodes CDR1 SGHTS and CDR2 YDEGEE. The V segment lost 1 base and the J segment 8 bases; nucleotides outside the gene matches: 4. The TCRbeta library was prepared with unique molecular identifiers. TCRdb processed the PCR reads anew with MiXCR; each CDR3 protein has one entry. The data contain 250,000 to 350,000 distinct CDR3 sequences, 9.9% of them seen just once; the ten biggest clones take up around 9.1%.

The clonotype originates from a human donor who donated a stem cell graft to a child with SCID. Sequencing was performed on PBMCs from the stem cell graft donor, taken from the stem cell graft. This rearrangement joins TRBV5-8 to TRBJ1-4, with 8 bases identical to TRBD1. This chain's CDR3 is CASSLTRGREKLFF. CDR3 sequence (DNA): TGTGCCAGCAGCTTGACCAGGGGGCGAGAAAAACTGTTTTTT.